These 2 T cell receptor beta chains came from one sample sequenced in a study of control samples from healthy donors and cancer patients. Clones were read by immunoSEQ multiplex PCR, and TCRdb kept only the in-frame ones, dropping some. The table records about 49,000 clones, around nine tenths of them present only once. Sequenced material: PBMCs. These receptors were taken from a man aged 25-45 years with colorectal cancer.

The chain couples TRBV5-1 to TRBJ2-2, with 9 bases aligning to TRBD1. CDR3 size: 16 residues. Trimming cost V 6 bases and J 1 base; bases outside gene matches: 7. In germline, CDR1 is SGHRS, CDR2 YFSETQ. CDR3 DNA sequence: TGCGCCAGCACGCCACAGGGGGCGGTGAACACCGGGGAGCTGTTTTTT. It encodes CASTPQGAVNTGELFF.

V usage is TRBV13 and J usage is TRBJ1-3, with D possibly being TRBD1 (5 bases). CDR3 length equals 17 residues. V lost 0 bases, J lost 0 bases, and 12 bases lay in between. Germline assignment: CDR1 PRHDT and CDR2 FYEKMQ (reference sequence). The CDR3 loop reads CASSLGWGSVSGNTIYF. For the CDR3, the DNA is TGTGCCAGCAGCTTAGGCTGGGGCAGCGTCTCTGGAAACACCATATATTTT.